There are a few counts of the clone carrying this T cell receptor beta chain. These data are taken from a study of control samples from healthy donors and cancer patients. Profiled with immunoSEQ multiplex PCR; TCRdb holds only in-frame clones, not every one. The sample includes around 50,000 clones, about 92% of them seen just once. Germline V CDR1 and CDR2: MGHRA, YSYEKL. Trimming removed 1 base from V and 7 bases from J, with 10 bases in between. This CDR3 is built from 13 residues. The receptor was derived from a man between 35 and 55 years old with colorectal cancer. Material: PBMCs. The rearrangement uses TRBV4-1 and TRBJ1-2; D unresolved. The CDR3 here is CASSQVSGGGYTF. The CDR3 coding sequence is TGCGCCAGCAGCCAAGTATCAGGCGGTGGCTACACCTTC.